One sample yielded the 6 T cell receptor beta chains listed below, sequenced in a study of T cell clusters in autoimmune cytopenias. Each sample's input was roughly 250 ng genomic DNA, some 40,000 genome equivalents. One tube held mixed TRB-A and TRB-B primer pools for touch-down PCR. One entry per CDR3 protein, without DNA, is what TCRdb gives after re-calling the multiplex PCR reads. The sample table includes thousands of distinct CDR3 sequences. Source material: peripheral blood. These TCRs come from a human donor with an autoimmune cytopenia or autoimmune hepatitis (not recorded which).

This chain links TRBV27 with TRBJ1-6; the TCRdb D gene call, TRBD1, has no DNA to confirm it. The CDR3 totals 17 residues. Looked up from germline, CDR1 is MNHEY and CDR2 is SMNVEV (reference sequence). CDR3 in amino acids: CASSKPGQGHLNSPLHF.

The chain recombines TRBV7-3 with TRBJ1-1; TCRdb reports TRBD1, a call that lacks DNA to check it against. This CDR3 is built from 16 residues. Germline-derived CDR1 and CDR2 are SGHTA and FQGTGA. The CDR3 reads CASSSKQGSENTEAFF.

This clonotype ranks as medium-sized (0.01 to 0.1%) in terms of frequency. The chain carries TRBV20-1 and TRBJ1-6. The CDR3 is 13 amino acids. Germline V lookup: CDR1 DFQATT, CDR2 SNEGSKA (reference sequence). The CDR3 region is CSARDSSNSPLHF.

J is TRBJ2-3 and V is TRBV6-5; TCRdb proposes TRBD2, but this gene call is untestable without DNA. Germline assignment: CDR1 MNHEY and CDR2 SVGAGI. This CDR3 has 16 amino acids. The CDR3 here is CASSNPGLAPTDTQYF.

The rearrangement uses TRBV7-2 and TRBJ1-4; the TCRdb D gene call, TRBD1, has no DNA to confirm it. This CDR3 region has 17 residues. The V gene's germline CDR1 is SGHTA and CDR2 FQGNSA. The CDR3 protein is CASSRAGTVSTNEKLFF.

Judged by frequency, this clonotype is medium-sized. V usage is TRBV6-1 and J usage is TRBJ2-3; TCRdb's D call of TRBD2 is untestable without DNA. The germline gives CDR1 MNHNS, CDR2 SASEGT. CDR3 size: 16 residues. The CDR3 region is CASSEARTSGSDTQYF.